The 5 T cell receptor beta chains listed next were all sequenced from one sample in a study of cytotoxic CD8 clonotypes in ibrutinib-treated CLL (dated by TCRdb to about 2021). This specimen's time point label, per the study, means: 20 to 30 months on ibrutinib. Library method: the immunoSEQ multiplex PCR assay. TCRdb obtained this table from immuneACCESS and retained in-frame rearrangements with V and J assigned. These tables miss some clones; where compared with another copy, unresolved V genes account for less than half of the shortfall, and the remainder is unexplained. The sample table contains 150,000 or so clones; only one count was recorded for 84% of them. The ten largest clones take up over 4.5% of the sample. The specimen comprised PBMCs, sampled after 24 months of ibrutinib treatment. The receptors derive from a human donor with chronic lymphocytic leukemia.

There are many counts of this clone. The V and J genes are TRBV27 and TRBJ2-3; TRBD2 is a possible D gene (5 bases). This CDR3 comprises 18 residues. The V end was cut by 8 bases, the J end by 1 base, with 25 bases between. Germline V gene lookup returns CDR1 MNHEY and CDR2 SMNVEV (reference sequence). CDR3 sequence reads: CASSPDSSRRARTDTQYF. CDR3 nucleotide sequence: TGTGCCAGCTCCCCAGATTCTTCCCGGCGGGCCCGCACAGATACGCAGTATTTT.

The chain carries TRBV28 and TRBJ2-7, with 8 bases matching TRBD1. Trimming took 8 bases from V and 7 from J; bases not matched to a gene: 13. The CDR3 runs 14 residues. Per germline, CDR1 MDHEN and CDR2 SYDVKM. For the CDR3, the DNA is TGTGCCAGCGGATTGGGACAGGCTTACGGGGAGCAGTACTTC. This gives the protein CASGLGQAYGEQYF.

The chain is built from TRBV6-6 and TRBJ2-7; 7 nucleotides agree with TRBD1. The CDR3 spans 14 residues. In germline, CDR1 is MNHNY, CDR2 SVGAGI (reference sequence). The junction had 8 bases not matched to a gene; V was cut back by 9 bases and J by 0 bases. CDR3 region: CARVDRTSSYEQYF. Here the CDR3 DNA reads TGTGCCAGAGTGGACAGGACGAGCTCCTACGAGCAGTACTTC.

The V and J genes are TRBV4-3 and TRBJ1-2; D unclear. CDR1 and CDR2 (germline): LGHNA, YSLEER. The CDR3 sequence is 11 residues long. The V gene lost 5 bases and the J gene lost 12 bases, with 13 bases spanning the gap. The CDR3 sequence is CASSTPGEDTF. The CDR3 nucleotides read TGCGCCAGCAGCACTCCGGGAGAAGACACCTTC.

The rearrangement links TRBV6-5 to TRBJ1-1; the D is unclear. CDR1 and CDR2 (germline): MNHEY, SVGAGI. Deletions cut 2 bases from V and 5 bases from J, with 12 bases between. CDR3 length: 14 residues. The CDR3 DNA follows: TGTGCCAGCAGTTACGGAGGGATAGGAACTGAAGCTTTCTTT. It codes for CASSYGGIGTEAFF.